This T cell receptor (beta chain) was profiled in a study of CD8+CD57+ T cells in acquired aplastic anemia. This CDR3 has 15 residues. Germline values: CDR1 DFQATT, CDR2 SNEGSKA (reference sequence). The ends were cut back, 0 bases at V and 1 base at J, with 12 bases in the middle. An expansion of CD8+CD57+ cells by flow cytometry had been shown in patients chosen for sequencing. Genomic DNA served as template for TCR beta VDJ and CDR3 profiling. MiXCR was run by TCRdb on the reads, yielding one entry per CDR3 protein. The sample consists of more than 250,000 distinct CDR3 sequences, around 82% of them appearing once. This clonotype appeared a single time.

The source material was sorted CD4+, CD8+, or CD8+CD57+ T cells (not recorded which) from PBMCs. The source of this sequence is a human donor with aplastic anemia. The V call is TRBV20-1, the J call TRBJ1-1; D might be TRBD1 (6 bases). This chain's CDR3 is CSARDWRGRNTEAFF. The DNA of the CDR3 is TGCAGTGCTAGAGATTGGAGGGGGAGGAACACTGAAGCTTTCTTT.